This TCR beta chain was identified during a study of CD8 T cells in ankylosing spondylitis. Points from the study as a whole: Significantly higher representation of disease-linked clones was reported for matched ankylosing spondylitis synovial fluid.

This CDR3 is built from 15 residues. Germline V CDR1 and CDR2: DFQATT, SNEGSKA (reference sequence). The V end was cut by 0 bases, the J end by 3 bases, with 15 bases between. There are a few counts of this clonotype. Its antigen is as yet unknown. Quantitative 5'-RACE with molecular barcodes generated TCR beta libraries. MiXCR, run by TCRdb on the 5' RACE reads, gives a single entry per CDR3 protein. The table has roughly 30,000 distinct CDR3 sequences, approximately 15% seen once. The sample comprised blood. The receptor comes from a male donor with ankylosing spondylitis or in good health (not recorded which). The rearrangement joins TRBV20-1 to TRBJ2-7; D not resolved. CDR3 bases: TGCAGTGCTAGAGATCGGGCAGCTCCATACTACGAGCAGTACTTC. Protein sequence: CSARDRAAPYYEQYF.